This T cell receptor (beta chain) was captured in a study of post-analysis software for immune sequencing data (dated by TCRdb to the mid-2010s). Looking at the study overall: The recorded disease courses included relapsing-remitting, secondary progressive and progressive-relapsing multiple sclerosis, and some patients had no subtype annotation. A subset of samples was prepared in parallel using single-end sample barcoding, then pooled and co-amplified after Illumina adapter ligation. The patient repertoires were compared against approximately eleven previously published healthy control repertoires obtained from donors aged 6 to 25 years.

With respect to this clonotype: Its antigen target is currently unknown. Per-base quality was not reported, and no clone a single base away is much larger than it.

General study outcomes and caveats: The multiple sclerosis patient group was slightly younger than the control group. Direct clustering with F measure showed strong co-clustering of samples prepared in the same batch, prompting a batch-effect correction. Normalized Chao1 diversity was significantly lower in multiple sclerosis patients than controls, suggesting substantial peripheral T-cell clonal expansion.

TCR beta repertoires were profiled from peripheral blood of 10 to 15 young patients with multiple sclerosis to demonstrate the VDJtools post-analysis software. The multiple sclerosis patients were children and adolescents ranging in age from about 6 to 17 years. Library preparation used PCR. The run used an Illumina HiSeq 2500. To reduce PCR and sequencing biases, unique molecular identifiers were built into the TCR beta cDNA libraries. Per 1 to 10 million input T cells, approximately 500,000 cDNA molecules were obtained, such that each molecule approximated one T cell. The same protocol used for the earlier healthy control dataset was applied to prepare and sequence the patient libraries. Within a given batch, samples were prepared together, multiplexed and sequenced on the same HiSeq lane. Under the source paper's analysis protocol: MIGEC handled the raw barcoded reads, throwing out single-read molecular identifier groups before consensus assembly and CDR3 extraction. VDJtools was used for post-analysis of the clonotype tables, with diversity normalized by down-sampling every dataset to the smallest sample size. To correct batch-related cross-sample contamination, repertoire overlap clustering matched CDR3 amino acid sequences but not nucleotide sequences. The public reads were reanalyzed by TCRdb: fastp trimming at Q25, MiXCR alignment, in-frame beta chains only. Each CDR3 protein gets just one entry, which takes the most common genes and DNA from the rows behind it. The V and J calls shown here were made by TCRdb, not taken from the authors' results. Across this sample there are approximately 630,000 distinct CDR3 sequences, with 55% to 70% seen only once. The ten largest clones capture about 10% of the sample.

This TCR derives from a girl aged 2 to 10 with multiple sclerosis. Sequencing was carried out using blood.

The DNA is TGCGCCAGCAGCTTGGGACAGGGACAAGGACAGCCCCAGCATTTT. Its translation reads: CASSLGQGQGQPQHF. The chain couples TRBV5-1 to TRBJ1-5, with 7 central nucleotides matching TRBD1. Germline trimming amounts to 0 bases on V and 7 bases on J, with 7 as the count of junction bases outside the gene matches. Inclusive of the bounding cysteine and phenylalanine, the CDR3 is 15 residues long. This entry keeps only the CDR3 DNA: 45 bases, framed from base 1. CDR1 and CDR2, looked up from the germline V gene, are SGHRS and YFSETQ.